The clone carrying this T cell receptor (beta chain) showed up many times. Its matching antigen is unknown. Time point described: patch test 1, 2 weeks after DPC sensitization. Treatment: therapeutic diphenylcyclopropenone sensitization with weekly scalp DPC. These data originate in a study of human T cells and chemical hapten exposure. Study-level information: Women made up most patients, who had alopecia areata, totalis or universalis. Study conclusions and caveats: Following DPC sensitization, TCRs present above 1 in 1000 frequency showed no change.

Library preparation tagged each individual cDNA molecule with a unique molecular identifier. MiXCR, run by TCRdb on the RACE reads, gives a single entry per CDR3 protein. This sample carries 74,000 or so distinct CDR3 sequences, roughly 10% of them seen once, and the ten largest clones take roughly 3.4%. The CDR3 extends over 16 amino acids. The ends were cut back, 1 base at V and 7 bases at J, with 17 bases in the middle. Per germline, CDR1 DFQATT and CDR2 SNEGSKA (reference sequence). Sequencing was performed on whole blood, taken in connection with sensitization to the hapten diphenylcyclopropenone (DPC). The receptor was isolated from a woman in her sixties or seventies with alopecia areata. Some clones in this sample may be carry-over from other donors' samples. The chain joins TRBV20-1 to TRBJ1-6; maybe TRBD1 (6 bases). CDR3 DNA sequence: TGCAGTGCTAGAGTGGGTTCAGGGGACTGGAATTCACCCCTCCACTTT. Translating it yields CSARVGSGDWNSPLHF.